This T cell receptor beta chain was observed in a study of T cell repertoires in cytomegalovirus infection. As for the study in general: It was the public TCR beta signatures that indicated both CMV infection and matching HLA type. The study, taken as a whole, reports: HLA-C-restricted TCR beta clonotypes specific for CMV led the ex vivo response.

This CDR3 spans 16 amino acids. Germline assignment: CDR1 SGHTA and CDR2 FQGNSA. With V trimmed by 4 bases and J by 0 bases, 0 bases remained unmatched. TCRdb used MiXCR to reprocess the reads, holding one entry per CDR3 protein. The data hold approximately 180,000 distinct CDR3 sequences, with roughly 19% observed a single time. This clonotype was seen repeatedly, ten times or more. Its antigen is currently unknown. This sequence joins TRBV7-2 and TRBJ2-3, with 14 nucleotides matching TRBD2. The TCR was taken from a human donor in good health (CMV status not recorded). Some clones in this sample may be carry-over from other donors' samples. Sequencing was performed on PBMCs. In DNA, the CDR3 is TGTGCCAGCAGCTGGACTAGCGGGGGGAGCACAGATACGCAGTATTTT. It is translated as CASSWTSGGSTDTQYF.